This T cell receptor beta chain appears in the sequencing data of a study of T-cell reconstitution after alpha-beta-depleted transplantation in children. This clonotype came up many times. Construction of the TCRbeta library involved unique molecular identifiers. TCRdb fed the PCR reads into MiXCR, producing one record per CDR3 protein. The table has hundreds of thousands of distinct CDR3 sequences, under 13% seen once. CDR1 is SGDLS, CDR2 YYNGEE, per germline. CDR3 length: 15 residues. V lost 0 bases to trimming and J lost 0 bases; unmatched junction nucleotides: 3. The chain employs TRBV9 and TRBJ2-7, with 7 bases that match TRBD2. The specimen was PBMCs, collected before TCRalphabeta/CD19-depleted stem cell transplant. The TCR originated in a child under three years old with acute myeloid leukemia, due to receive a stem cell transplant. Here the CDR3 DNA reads TGTGCCAGCAGCGTAGCCCTAGCGGACTCCTACGAGCAGTACTTC. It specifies CASSVALADSYEQYF.